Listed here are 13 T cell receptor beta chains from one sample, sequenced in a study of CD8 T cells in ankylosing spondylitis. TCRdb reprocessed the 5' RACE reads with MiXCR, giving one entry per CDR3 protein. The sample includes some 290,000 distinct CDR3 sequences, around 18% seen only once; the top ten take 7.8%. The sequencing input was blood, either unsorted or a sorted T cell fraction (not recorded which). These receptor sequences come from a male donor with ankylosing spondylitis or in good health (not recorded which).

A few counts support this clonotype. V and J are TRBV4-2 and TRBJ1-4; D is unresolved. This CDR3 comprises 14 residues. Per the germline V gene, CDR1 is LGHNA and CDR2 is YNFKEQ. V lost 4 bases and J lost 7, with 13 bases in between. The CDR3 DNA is TGTGCCAGCAGCCGCCCGGGATCGACTGAAAAACTGTTTTTT. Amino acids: CASSRPGSTEKLFF.

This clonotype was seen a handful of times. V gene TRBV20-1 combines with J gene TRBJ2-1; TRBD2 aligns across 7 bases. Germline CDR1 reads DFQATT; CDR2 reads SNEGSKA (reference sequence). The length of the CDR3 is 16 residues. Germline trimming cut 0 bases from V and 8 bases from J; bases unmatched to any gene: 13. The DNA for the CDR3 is TGCAGTGCTAGAGATAGCACGGGAGGTATCGTAGATGAGCAGTTCTTC. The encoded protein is CSARDSTGGIVDEQFF.

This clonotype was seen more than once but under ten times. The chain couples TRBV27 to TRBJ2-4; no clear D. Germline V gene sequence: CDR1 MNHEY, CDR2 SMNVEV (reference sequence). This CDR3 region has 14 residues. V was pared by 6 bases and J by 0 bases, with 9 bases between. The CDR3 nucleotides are TGTGCCAGCAGGGAGAGACTAGCCAAAAACATTCAGTACTTC. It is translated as CASRERLAKNIQYF.

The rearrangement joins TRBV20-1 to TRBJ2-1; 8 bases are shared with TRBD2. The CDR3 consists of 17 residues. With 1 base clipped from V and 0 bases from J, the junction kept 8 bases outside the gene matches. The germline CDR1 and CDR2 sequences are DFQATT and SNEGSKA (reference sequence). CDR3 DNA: TGCAGTGCTAGAGGGGAACTAGCGGTAGGCTCCTACAATGAGCAGTTCTTC. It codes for CSARGELAVGSYNEQFF.

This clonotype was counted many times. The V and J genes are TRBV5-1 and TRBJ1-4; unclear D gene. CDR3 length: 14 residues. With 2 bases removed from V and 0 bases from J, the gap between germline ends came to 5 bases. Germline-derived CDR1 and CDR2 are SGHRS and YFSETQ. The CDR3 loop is CASSFRSTNEKLFF. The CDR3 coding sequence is TGCGCCAGCAGCTTTAGGTCAACTAATGAAAAACTGTTTTTT.

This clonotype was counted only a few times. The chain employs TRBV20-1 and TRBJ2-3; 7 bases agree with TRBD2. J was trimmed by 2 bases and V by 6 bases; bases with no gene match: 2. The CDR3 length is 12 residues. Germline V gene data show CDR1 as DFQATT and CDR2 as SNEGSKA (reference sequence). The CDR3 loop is CSASGTTDTQYF. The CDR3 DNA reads TGCAGTGCAAGCGGGACCACAGATACGCAGTATTTT.

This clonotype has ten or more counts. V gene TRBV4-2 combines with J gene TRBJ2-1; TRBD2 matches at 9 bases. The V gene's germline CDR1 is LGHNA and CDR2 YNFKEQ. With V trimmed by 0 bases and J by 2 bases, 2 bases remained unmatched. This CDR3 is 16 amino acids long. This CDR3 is CASSQEPSGTYNEQFF. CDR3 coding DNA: TGTGCCAGCAGCCAAGAGCCTAGCGGGACCTACAATGAGCAGTTCTTC.

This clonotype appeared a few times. CDR3 residues: CASSLKASRQFF. Here the CDR3 DNA reads TGTGCCAGCAGTTTAAAGGCTAGCAGGCAGTTCTTC. The chain carries TRBV28 and TRBJ2-1; D may be TRBD2 (5 bases). CDR3 length equals 12 residues. Looked up from germline, CDR1 is MDHEN and CDR2 is SYDVKM. The V gene lost 2 bases and the J gene lost 12 bases, with 11 bases spanning the gap.

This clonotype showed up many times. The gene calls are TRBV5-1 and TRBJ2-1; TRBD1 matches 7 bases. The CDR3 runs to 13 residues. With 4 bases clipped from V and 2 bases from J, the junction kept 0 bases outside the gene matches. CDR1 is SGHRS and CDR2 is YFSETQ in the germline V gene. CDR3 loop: CASSDRAYNEQFF. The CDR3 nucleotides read TGCGCCAGCAGCGACAGGGCCTACAATGAGCAGTTCTTC. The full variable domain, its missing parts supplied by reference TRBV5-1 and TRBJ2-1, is KAGVTQTPRYLIKTRGQQVTLSCSPISGHRSVSWYQQTPGQGLQFLFEYFSETQRNKGNFPGRFSGRQFSNSRSEMNVSTLELGDSALYLCASSDRAYNEQFFGPGTRLTVL.

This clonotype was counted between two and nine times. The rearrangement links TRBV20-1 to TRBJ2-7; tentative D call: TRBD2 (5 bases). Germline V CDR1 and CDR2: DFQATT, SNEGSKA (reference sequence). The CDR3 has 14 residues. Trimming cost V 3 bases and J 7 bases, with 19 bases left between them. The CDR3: CSASSHDGSGEQYV. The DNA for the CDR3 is TGCAGTGCTAGTAGCCACGACGGCTCGGGGGAGCAGTACGTC.

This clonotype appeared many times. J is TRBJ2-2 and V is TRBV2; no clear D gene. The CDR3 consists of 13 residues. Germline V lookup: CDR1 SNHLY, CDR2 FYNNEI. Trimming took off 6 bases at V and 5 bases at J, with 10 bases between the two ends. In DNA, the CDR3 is TGTGCCAGCAGCTCATTTATGACCGGGGAGCTGTTTTTT. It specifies CASSSFMTGELFF.

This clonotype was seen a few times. CDR3 coding DNA: TGTGCCAGCAGTTTAGGGGCCAGTAAGTCCCATGATCAGCCCCAGCATTTT. It yields the protein CASSLGASKSHDQPQHF. J is TRBJ1-5 and V is TRBV12-3 or TRBV12-4; D unresolved. V lost 1 base, J lost 5 bases, and 18 bases lay in between. This CDR3 comprises 17 residues.

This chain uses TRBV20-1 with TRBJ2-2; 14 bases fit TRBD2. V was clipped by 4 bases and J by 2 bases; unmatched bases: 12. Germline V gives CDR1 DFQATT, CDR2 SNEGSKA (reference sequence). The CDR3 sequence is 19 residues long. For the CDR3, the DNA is TGCAGTGCTACCAAGATCCCGGGACTAGCGGGAGAAAACACCGGGGAGCTGTTTTTT. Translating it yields CSATKIPGLAGENTGELFF.